This T cell receptor (beta chain) was documented in a study of CD8+ T cells in alopecia areata. Extraction of RNA preceded its reverse transcription into cDNA, which served as the sequencing template. Measured with immunoSEQ multiplex PCR; TCRdb has only the in-frame clones, and not every one. The repertoire holds some 170,000 clones, with about 55% as singletons. Treatment here: oral pan-JAK inhibitor, 5-10 mg twice daily. With 9 bases removed from V and 0 bases from J, the gap between germline ends came to 18 bases. CDR1 is SNHLY, CDR2 FYNNEI, per germline. The CDR3 is made up of 17 amino acids. The TCR originated in a human donor with alopecia areata. The chain has TRBV2 and TRBJ2-6; D possibly corresponds to TRBD2 (6 bases). Sequencing was performed on CD8+ T cells sorted from blood, taken at week 24, from a patient treated with tofacitinib. The CDR3 bases are TGTGCCAGTTACTCCGGGACTCTATTCTCTGGGGCCAACGTCCTGACTTTC. This gives the protein CASYSGTLFSGANVLTF.